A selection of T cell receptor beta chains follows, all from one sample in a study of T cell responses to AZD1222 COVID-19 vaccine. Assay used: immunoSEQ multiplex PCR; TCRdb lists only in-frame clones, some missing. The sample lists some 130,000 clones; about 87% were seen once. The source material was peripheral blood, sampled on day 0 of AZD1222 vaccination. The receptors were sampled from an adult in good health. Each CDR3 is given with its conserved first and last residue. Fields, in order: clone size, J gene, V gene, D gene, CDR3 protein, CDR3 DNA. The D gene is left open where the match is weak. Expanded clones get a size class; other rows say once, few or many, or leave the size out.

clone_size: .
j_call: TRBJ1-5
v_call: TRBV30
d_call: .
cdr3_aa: CAWSVRSGGQPQHF
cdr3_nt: TGTGCCTGGAGTGTACGCTCAGGCGGTCAGCCCCAGCATTTT

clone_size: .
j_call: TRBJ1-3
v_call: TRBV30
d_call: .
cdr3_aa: CAWNIRASSGNTIYF
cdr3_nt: TGTGCCTGGAATATCAGAGCGAGCTCTGGAAACACCATATATTTT

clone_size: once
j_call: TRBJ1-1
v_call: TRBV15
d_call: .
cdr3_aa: CATSRDRRAFF
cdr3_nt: TGTGCCACCAGCCGCGACAGGAGAGCTTTCTTT

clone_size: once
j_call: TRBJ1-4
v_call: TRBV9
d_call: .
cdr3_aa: CASSLRGGPATNEKLFF
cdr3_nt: TGTGCCAGCAGCTTAAGAGGGGGGCCTGCAACTAATGAAAAACTGTTTTTT

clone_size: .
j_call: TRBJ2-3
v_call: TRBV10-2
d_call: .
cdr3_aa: CASRGIEGGGTDTQYF
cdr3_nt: TGCGCCAGCAGGGGGATCGAGGGTGGTGGGACAGATACGCAGTATTTT

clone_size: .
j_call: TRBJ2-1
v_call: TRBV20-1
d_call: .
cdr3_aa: CSAGGGPSYNEQFF
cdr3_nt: TGCAGTGCTGGTGGGGGGCCCTCCTACAATGAGCAGTTCTTC

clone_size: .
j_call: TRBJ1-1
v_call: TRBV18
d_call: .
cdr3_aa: CASSPLTTGPEAFF
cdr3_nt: TGTGCCAGCTCACCACTAACGACAGGCCCTGAAGCTTTCTTT

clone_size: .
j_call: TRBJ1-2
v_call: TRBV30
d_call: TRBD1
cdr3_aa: CAWSPRGGGASGYTF
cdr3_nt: TGTGCCTGGAGTCCACGTGGAGGGGGCGCTTCTGGCTACACCTTC

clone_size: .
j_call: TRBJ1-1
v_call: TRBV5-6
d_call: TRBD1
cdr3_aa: CASSGAGTVNTEAFF
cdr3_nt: TGTGCCAGCAGCGGGGCTGGGACAGTGAACACTGAAGCTTTCTTT

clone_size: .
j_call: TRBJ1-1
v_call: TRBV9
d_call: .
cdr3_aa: CASSVAPNTEAFF
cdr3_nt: TGTGCCAGCAGCGTAGCTCCGAACACTGAAGCTTTCTTT

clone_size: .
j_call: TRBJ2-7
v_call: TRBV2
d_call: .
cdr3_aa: CASSERADSFYEQYF
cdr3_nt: TGTGCCAGCAGTGAACGGGCGGACTCTTTCTACGAGCAGTACTTC

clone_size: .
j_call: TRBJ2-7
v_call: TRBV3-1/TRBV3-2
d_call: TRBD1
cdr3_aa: CASSQAPGQPSYEQYF
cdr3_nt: TGTGCCAGCAGCCAAGCCCCGGGACAGCCTTCCTACGAGCAGTACTTC

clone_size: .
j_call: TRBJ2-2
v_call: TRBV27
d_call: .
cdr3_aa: CASSLYPPGRGNSNTGELFF
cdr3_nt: TGTGCCAGCAGTTTATACCCCCCAGGTCGGGGGAATTCGAACACCGGGGAGCTGTTTTTT

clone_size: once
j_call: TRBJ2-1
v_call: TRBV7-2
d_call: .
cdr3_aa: CASSLTRGSYNEQFF
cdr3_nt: TGTGCCAGCAGCCTCACTAGGGGCTCCTACAATGAGCAGTTCTTC

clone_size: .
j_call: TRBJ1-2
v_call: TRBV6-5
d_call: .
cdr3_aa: CASSYDPPNYGYTF
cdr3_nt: TGTGCCAGCAGTTACGATCCTCCTAACTATGGCTACACCTTC

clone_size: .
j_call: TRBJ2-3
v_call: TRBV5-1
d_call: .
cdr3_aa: CASSLTGPQQTDTQYF
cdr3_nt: TGCGCCAGCAGCCTAACGGGACCACAACAGACAGATACGCAGTATTTT

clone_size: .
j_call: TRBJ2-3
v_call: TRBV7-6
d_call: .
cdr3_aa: CASSLGLGGGGTDTQYF
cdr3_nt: TGTGCCAGCAGCTTAGGGCTCGGGGGAGGCGGCACAGATACGCAGTATTTT

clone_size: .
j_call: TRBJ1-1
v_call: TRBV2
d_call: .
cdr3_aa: CASSTASYTEAFF
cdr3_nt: TGTGCCAGCAGTACAGCGTCTTATACTGAAGCTTTCTTT

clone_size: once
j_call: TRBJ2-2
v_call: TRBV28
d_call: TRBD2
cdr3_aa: CASSLPGLADHTGELFF
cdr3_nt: TGTGCCAGCAGTTTACCGGGACTAGCGGACCACACCGGGGAGCTGTTTTTT

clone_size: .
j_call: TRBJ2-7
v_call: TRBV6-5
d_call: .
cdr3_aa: CASRRSSYEQYF
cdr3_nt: TGTGCCAGCAGGAGGAGCTCCTACGAGCAGTACTTC

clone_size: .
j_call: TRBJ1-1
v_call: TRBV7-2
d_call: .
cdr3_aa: CASSLVRLNTEAFF
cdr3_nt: TGTGCCAGCAGCTTAGTACGGCTGAACACTGAAGCTTTCTTT

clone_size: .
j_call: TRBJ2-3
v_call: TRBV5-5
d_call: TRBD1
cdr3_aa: CASSLFSGTGLDTQYF
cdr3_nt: TGTGCCAGCAGCTTGTTTTCCGGGACAGGGCTAGATACGCAGTATTTT

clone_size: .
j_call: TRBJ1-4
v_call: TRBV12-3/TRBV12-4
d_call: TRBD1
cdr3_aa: CASSTGAFEKLFF
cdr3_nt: TGTGCCAGCAGTACAGGGGCGTTTGAAAAACTGTTTTTT

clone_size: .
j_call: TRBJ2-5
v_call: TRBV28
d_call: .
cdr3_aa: CASTRGGQGEETQYF
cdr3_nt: TGTGCCAGCACCCGGGGGGGACAGGGCGAAGAGACCCAGTACTTC

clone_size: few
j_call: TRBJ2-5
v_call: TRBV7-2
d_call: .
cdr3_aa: CASSLVSRGGETQYF
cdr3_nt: TGTGCCAGCAGCTTAGTTTCCAGAGGGGGGGAGACCCAGTACTTC

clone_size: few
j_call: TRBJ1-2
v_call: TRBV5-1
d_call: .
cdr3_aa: CASSPTPRGTNYGYTF
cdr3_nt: TGCGCCAGCAGTCCTACCCCCCGGGGTACTAACTATGGCTACACCTTC

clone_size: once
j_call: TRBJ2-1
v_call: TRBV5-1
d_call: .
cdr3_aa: CASRTSISYNEQFF
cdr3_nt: TGCGCCAGCAGGACCAGCATCTCCTACAATGAGCAGTTCTTC

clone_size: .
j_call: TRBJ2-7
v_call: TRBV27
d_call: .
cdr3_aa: CASSLAGAASYEQYF
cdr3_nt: TGTGCCAGCAGTTTAGCGGGGGCTGCCTCCTACGAGCAGTACTTC

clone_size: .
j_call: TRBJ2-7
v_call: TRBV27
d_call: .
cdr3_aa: CASSPSPGRVEQYF
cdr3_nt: TGTGCCAGCAGCCCCTCCCCTGGACGGGTCGAGCAGTACTTC

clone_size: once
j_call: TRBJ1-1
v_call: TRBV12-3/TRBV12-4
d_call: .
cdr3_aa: CASNERWGTEAFF
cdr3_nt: TGTGCCAGCAACGAACGCTGGGGCACTGAAGCTTTCTTT

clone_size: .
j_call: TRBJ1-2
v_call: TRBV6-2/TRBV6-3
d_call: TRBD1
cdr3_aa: CASSTRDSNYGYTF
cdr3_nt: TGTGCCAGCAGTACCCGGGACAGTAACTATGGCTACACCTTC

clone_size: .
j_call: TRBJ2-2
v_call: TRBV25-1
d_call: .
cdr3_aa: CASSESRAQNTGELFF
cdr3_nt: TGTGCCAGCAGTGAATCCCGGGCGCAGAACACCGGGGAGCTGTTTTTT

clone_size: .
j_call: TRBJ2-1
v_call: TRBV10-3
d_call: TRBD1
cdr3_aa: CAISDGTGRDDPGFF
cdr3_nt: TGTGCCATCAGTGACGGGACAGGTCGGGACGACCCAGGGTTCTTC

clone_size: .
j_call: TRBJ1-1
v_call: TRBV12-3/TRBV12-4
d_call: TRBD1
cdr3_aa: CASTTGVSEAFF
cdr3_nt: TGTGCCAGCACTACAGGGGTCTCTGAAGCTTTCTTT

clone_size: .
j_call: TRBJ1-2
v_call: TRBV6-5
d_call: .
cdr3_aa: CASSSAQYGYTF
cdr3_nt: TGTGCCAGCAGTTCAGCACAGTATGGCTACACCTTC

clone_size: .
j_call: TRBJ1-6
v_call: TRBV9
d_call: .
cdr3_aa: CASSVGGGSAYNSPLHF
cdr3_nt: TGTGCCAGCAGCGTAGGCGGGGGAAGCGCCTATAATTCACCCCTCCACTTT

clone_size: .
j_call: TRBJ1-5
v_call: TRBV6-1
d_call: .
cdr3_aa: CASSEPGGLLAQHF
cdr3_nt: TGTGCCAGCAGTGAACCGGGGGGCCTTTTAGCCCAGCATTTT